The clone carrying this T cell receptor (beta chain) has a count of ten or more. What it binds is unknown. Patients aged 18 to 65 had newly diagnosed hyperthyroidism that had lasted under 2 months. This sample is part of a study of T cells in Graves' hyperthyroidism and ophthalmopathy. Study results and limitations: Ophthalmopathy could be told apart from stable hyperthyroidism with a 13 V-J model. Model-based prediction identified ophthalmopathy a median 6.5 months prior to its onset. In the blood, most expanded thyroid clonotypes above 0.001 appeared as well.

Amplification of TCR beta CDR3 regions was performed using RNA transcripts as template. TCR CDR3 regions were first amplified by RT-PCR with HTBI primers. TCRdb ran MiXCR on the multiplex PCR reads and lists one entry per CDR3 protein. Of 300,000 to 400,000 distinct CDR3 sequences in the sample, around 23% are singletons; the top ten hold about 50%. The clonotype originates from a woman in her forties or fifties with Graves' hyperthyroidism. Sequenced sample: blood.

CDR3 in amino acids: CASTPRDLRNSPLHF. Here the CDR3 DNA reads TGTGCCAGCACTCCCCGGGACCTTCGAAATTCACCCCTCCACTTT. The chain couples TRBV2 to TRBJ1-6; the D gene is possibly TRBD1 (5 bases). V was trimmed by 7 bases and J by 7 bases, leaving 17 bases between them. Germline assignment: CDR1 SNHLY and CDR2 FYNNEI. CDR3 size: 15 residues.